This is a list of T cell receptor beta chains from one sample in a study of blood T cell repertoires in COVID-19. This table comes from immunoSEQ multiplex PCR, and its TCRdb copy is limited to in-frame clones, with some not included. The data hold a few hundred thousand clones, with about nine tenths observed a single time. Sequencing input: peripheral blood. The receptor set was obtained from a woman in her 50s with COVID-19, enrolled during active disease. The CDR3 runs from the conserved cysteine through the conserved F or W. The listing skips clone size in some rows; elsewhere it reads once, few, many or a size class.

TRBJ1-1,TRBV7-8,.,CASLYREATEAFF
TRBJ2-5,TRBV2,.,CASSEKGYRETQYF
TRBJ2-3,TRBV6-1,.,CASSEGGAGGFADTQYF
TRBJ1-2,TRBV7-2,once,CASSLGQPYGYTF
TRBJ2-5,TRBV9,.,CASSAGGVAGVGETQYF
TRBJ2-7,TRBV28,.,CASRLQGSLKRVQYF
TRBJ2-3,TRBV24-1,.,CATSDLYGLDTQYF
TRBJ2-1,TRBV7-6,.,CASSLSGLVTYNEQFF
TRBJ2-7,TRBV30,once,CAWRTSGTYEQYF
TRBJ1-1,TRBV9,.,CASSVGDHRGTMNTEAFF
TRBJ2-2,TRBV21-1,.,CASSRIDAGGREREGPGELFF
TRBJ2-1,TRBV7-2,.,CASSPRGVAGATYNEQFF
TRBJ2-3,TRBV2,once,CASSEWSGRADTQYF
TRBJ2-3,TRBV30,few,CAWSTWTSGTGGASTDTQYF
TRBJ2-7,TRBV10-3,.,CAISESGLPITYEQYF
TRBJ1-1,TRBV19,.,CASSVTGGTEAFF
TRBJ1-4,TRBV14,.,CASSRVGEAAEKLFF
TRBJ2-5,TRBV7-6,.,CASSKLGTSRQETQYF
TRBJ2-3,TRBV11-2,.,CASSLHLTSTDTQYF
TRBJ2-2,TRBV11-3,.,CASSLEGRTGELFF
TRBJ1-2,TRBV12-3/TRBV12-4,.,CASSLGANYGYTF
TRBJ1-1,TRBV18,.,CASSLGQGLVTEAFF
TRBJ2-1,TRBV4-3,few,CASSPSGSASGSNNEQFF
TRBJ2-1,TRBV6-5,.,CASIRLAAYNEQFF
TRBJ1-6,TRBV30,.,CAWGTFPGTDNSPLHF
TRBJ2-1,TRBV6-5,.,CASNPLAAGFNEQFF
TRBJ2-7,TRBV24-1,.,CATANPGTGDLEQYF
TRBJ2-7,TRBV10-3,.,CAISESSPAGVTYF
TRBJ2-1,TRBV11-2,once,CASSLGTSGNFGEQFF
TRBJ2-2,TRBV18,.,CASSSLTSGNTGELFF
TRBJ1-2,TRBV27,.,CASGWGTGRHGYTF
TRBJ1-6,TRBV14,.,CASSQSTVNNSPLHF
TRBJ2-4,TRBV6-2/TRBV6-3,.,CASSPRRGRLAKNIQYF
TRBJ2-7,TRBV6-4,once,CADLLGETGTGYYEQYF
TRBJ2-7,TRBV4-1,.,CASSLRLAERYEQYF
TRBJ2-3,TRBV2,.,CASSVGTSATDTQYF
TRBJ1-5,TRBV7-9,.,CASSLEGTGVNQPQHF
TRBJ2-1,TRBV6-2/TRBV6-3,once,CASSSLGERGYNEQFF
TRBJ2-3,TRBV7-2,few,CASSSTSSGSGTTDTQYF
TRBJ1-2,TRBV19,.,CASTPGTGPNYGYTF
TRBJ1-5,TRBV18,.,CASSPPDRVSQPQHF
TRBJ1-2,TRBV7-2,few,CASSLGAHYGYTF
TRBJ1-3,TRBV9,once,CASTMGDSSGNTIYF
TRBJ2-1,TRBV18,.,CASSQGDRETYEQFF
TRBJ2-7,TRBV11-2,.,CASSLDLGLAGGEQYF
TRBJ2-7,TRBV29-1,.,CSVLRPGQATYEQYF
TRBJ2-1,TRBV18,.,CASSPTGSSYNEQFF
TRBJ1-5,TRBV3-1/TRBV3-2,few,CASSPTGGIGQPQHF
TRBJ2-3,TRBV5-1,.,CASSRTRTADTQYF
TRBJ2-3,TRBV11-3,.,CASSPGFGDTQYF
TRBJ1-2,TRBV7-9,.,CASSKQGLLGYTF
TRBJ2-7,TRBV30,.,CAWRDYRVEQYF
TRBJ1-2,TRBV18,.,CASSPGQGGYTF